This is a list of T cell receptor beta chains from one sample in a study of blood T cell repertoires in COVID-19. Clones were read by immunoSEQ multiplex PCR, and TCRdb kept only the in-frame ones, dropping some. Here the sample spans 200,000 to 250,000 clones, almost 90% being singletons. Sample: peripheral blood. The receptors originated from a man aged 18 to 29 with active or convalescent COVID-19. CDR3s include the opening cysteine and the closing phenylalanine or tryptophan. Each record gives: D gene, V gene, clone size, J gene, CDR3 DNA, CDR3 protein. The D gene is left open where the match is weak. Clone size is given for some rows only: seen once, a few or many times, or a class if the clone is expanded.

-	TRBV5-1	-	TRBJ2-1	TGCGCCAGCAGACTATCTTCGGTCTTCAATGAGCAGTTCTTC	CASRLSSVFNEQFF
TRBD1	TRBV28	-	TRBJ1-3	TGTGCCAGCAGTCCCTGGACAGGGCCAACTGGAAACACCATATATTTT	CASSPWTGPTGNTIYF
TRBD2	TRBV5-1	once	TRBJ2-7	TGCGCCAGCAGCTTGACTTGGGGCGGAGGTAGCGGGCAGACCTACGAGCAGTACTTC	CASSLTWGGGSGQTYEQYF
TRBD1	TRBV19	-	TRBJ2-7	TGTGCCACAGCACCGGGACAGAGCTCCTACGAGCAGTACTTC	CATAPGQSSYEQYF
-	TRBV7-9	-	TRBJ2-1	TGTGCCAGCAGCTCCCCACTGAGGGGGAGCTCCTACAATGAGCAGTTCTTC	CASSSPLRGSSYNEQFF
-	TRBV3-1/TRBV3-2	-	TRBJ1-6	TGTGCCAGCAGCCGCGGCGGGGGAGTGGGTTCACCCCTCCACTTT	CASSRGGGVGSPLHF
-	TRBV28	-	TRBJ2-3	TGTGCCAGCAGTCGGGATCAGGCCACAGATACGCAGTATTTT	CASSRDQATDTQYF
TRBD2	TRBV3-1/TRBV3-2	-	TRBJ2-5	TGTGCCTCAAAAATCGGGGGGGCAGAGACCCAGTACTTC	CASKIGGAETQYF
-	TRBV29-1	-	TRBJ2-7	TGCAGCGTTGTACCGGGGATCTACGAGCAGTACTTC	CSVVPGIYEQYF
TRBD2	TRBV6-5	-	TRBJ2-1	TGTGCCAGCAGTTACTCTACTAGCGGGGACAATGAGCAGTTCTTC	CASSYSTSGDNEQFF
TRBD2	TRBV28	few	TRBJ2-1	TGTGCCAGCAGTTTACCCAGACTAGCGGGAGGCAATGAGCAGTTCTTC	CASSLPRLAGGNEQFF
TRBD1	TRBV29-1	-	TRBJ1-2	TGCAGCGTTGAAGATCCGGGACAGGGGTACTATGGCTACACCTTC	CSVEDPGQGYYGYTF
-	TRBV28	once	TRBJ2-2	TGTGCCAGCAAGGAGAGCAGGGGCAACACCGGGGAGCTGTTTTTT	CASKESRGNTGELFF
-	TRBV6-5	-	TRBJ2-1	TGTGCCAGCAGTAGGGGTTCGCCGCCGCGGCAGTTCTTC	CASSRGSPPRQFF
-	TRBV15	-	TRBJ1-2	TGTGCCACCAGCAGAGATCGGGTGGGCTACACCTTC	CATSRDRVGYTF
TRBD2	TRBV6-5	-	TRBJ2-7	TGTGCCAGCAGTTACCGGGAGGGCCCGGGGGAGCAGTACTTC	CASSYREGPGEQYF
-	TRBV4-2	-	TRBJ2-3	TGTGCCAGCAGCCAAGCTCTGACTTCTACTAGCACAGATACGCAGTATTTT	CASSQALTSTSTDTQYF
-	TRBV30	-	TRBJ1-5	TGTGCCTGGAGTACGTGGGGCGAGGCTGGTCAGCCCCAGCATTTT	CAWSTWGEAGQPQHF
TRBD1	TRBV5-4	-	TRBJ2-7	TGTGCCAGCAGCCAGGGGGCCTCCTACGAGCAGTACTTC	CASSQGASYEQYF
-	TRBV6-5	-	TRBJ2-2	TGTGCCAGCATGGCAGGCCTCACCGGGGAGCTGTTTTTT	CASMAGLTGELFF
TRBD1	TRBV5-6	-	TRBJ2-5	TGTGCCAGCAGCTCGGTGACAGGGGTGGTGGAGACCCAGTACTTC	CASSSVTGVVETQYF
TRBD1	TRBV18	-	TRBJ1-1	TGTGCCAGCTCACCCCCGACAGGGTTCTCGGGAGCTTTCTTT	CASSPPTGFSGAFF
-	TRBV18	-	TRBJ2-1	TGTGCCAGCTCACCCGGCCGACAGGCCACCGATGAGCAGTTCTTC	CASSPGRQATDEQFF
TRBD2	TRBV4-2	-	TRBJ2-7	TGTGCCAGCAGCCAAGGCCCCTGGGGGGGGACGATCTACGAGCAGTACTTC	CASSQGPWGGTIYEQYF
-	TRBV7-6	-	TRBJ1-2	TGTGCCAGCAGCGCACAAGGGAAGGGGTCCTCCTATGGCTACACCTTC	CASSAQGKGSSYGYTF
-	TRBV19	-	TRBJ1-5	TGTGCCAGTAGCCTAAACTTCTGGGAGCCTCCTCCCCAGCATTTT	CASSLNFWEPPPQHF
-	TRBV30	-	TRBJ2-7	TGTGCCTGGAGTACCCTATACGAGCAGTACTTC	CAWSTLYEQYF
-	TRBV5-4	-	TRBJ1-4	TGTGCCAGCAGCCCCGGTGGGGGGTCCTTTGTGGATAATGAAAAACTGTTTTTT	CASSPGGGSFVDNEKLFF
TRBD1	TRBV12-5	-	TRBJ2-5	TGTGCTAGTGGTTTGCCCCGACAGGGAGAGACCCAGTACTTC	CASGLPRQGETQYF
TRBD2	TRBV11-2	-	TRBJ2-3	TGTGCCAGCAGCTCCGGGGTAGCGGGGCGCGATACGCAGTATTTT	CASSSGVAGRDTQYF
-	TRBV20-1	-	TRBJ2-1	TGCAGTGCCAGGCCGGGACTGCAGTTCTTC	CSARPGLQFF
-	TRBV18	-	TRBJ2-7	TGTGCCAGCTCACCATCCCCCAGCTACGAGCAGTACTTC	CASSPSPSYEQYF
TRBD1	TRBV7-2	-	TRBJ2-1	TGTGCCAGCAGCATATCGACAGGGGCTGAGCAGTTCTTC	CASSISTGAEQFF
-	TRBV3-1/TRBV3-2	once	TRBJ2-7	TGTGCCAGCAGCCAAGGGGCAGGTTTCTACGAGCAGTACTTC	CASSQGAGFYEQYF
-	TRBV25-1	once	TRBJ1-1	TGTGCCAGCAGTGGGACAATTGGTAACACTGAAGCTTTCTTT	CASSGTIGNTEAFF
TRBD1	TRBV30	-	TRBJ1-1	TGTGCCTGGAGTACTGGGGACAGGGGGACCACTGAAGCTTTCTTT	CAWSTGDRGTTEAFF
TRBD1	TRBV10-2	-	TRBJ1-6	TGCGCCAGCAGGAACAGGGGCAGCTCCTATAATTCACCCCTCCACTTT	CASRNRGSSYNSPLHF
-	TRBV6-6	once	TRBJ2-5	TGTGCCAGCAGATCGCAGGGATTATACCAAGAGACCCAGTACTTC	CASRSQGLYQETQYF
TRBD1	TRBV27	-	TRBJ1-2	TGTGCCAGCAGCACTGACAGGGCCTATGGCTACACCTTC	CASSTDRAYGYTF
-	TRBV11-1	-	TRBJ2-7	TGTGCCAGCAGTCCCCCAGGGATATCACCCTACGAGCAGTACTTC	CASSPPGISPYEQYF
TRBD2	TRBV13	-	TRBJ2-7	TGTGCCAGCAGCTCTCAAATTGGACTAGCGGGAGGCTACGAGCAGTACTTC	CASSSQIGLAGGYEQYF
TRBD1	TRBV2	-	TRBJ2-7	TGTGCCAGCAGTGAAGCGGGACAGGGGGGAGAGCAGTACTTC	CASSEAGQGGEQYF
TRBD2	TRBV5-1	-	TRBJ2-7	TGCGCCAGCAGCTGGGGACTAGCGGGAACCTCTCCCTACGAGCAGTACTTC	CASSWGLAGTSPYEQYF
-	TRBV5-1	-	TRBJ2-5	TGCGCCAGCAGCCCGGCCGGGTCCGAAGAGACCCAGTACTTC	CASSPAGSEETQYF
TRBD1	TRBV9	-	TRBJ1-2	TGTGCCAGCAGCGTGGAGGGGGCGGATGGCTACACCTTC	CASSVEGADGYTF
-	TRBV7-9	-	TRBJ1-6	TGTGCCAGCAGCAACGGGAATTCACCCCTCCACTTT	CASSNGNSPLHF
TRBD1	TRBV7-9	-	TRBJ1-1	TGTGCCAGCAGCCCCGGACAGGGGAGGGAAGCTTTCTTT	CASSPGQGREAFF
TRBD2	TRBV27	-	TRBJ2-1	TGTGCCAGCAGTACTGAAGCGGGATCCTACAATGAGCAGTTCTTC	CASSTEAGSYNEQFF